The 16 T cell receptor beta chains below come from one sample, sequenced in a study of blood T cell repertoires in COVID-19. Assay used: immunoSEQ multiplex PCR; TCRdb lists only in-frame clones, some missing. The table records 65,000 to 70,000 clones, 60% to 80% of them present only once. The sample taken for sequencing was peripheral blood. The receptors originated from a man in his fifties or sixties with acute or convalescent COVID-19.

This chain links TRBV30 with TRBJ1-2, with 10 positions matching TRBD1. The CDR3 covers 16 residues. Losses at the gene ends were 2 bases for V and 3 bases for J; bases not matched to a gene: 9. The germline CDR1 and CDR2 sequences are GTSNPN and SVGIG (reference sequence). CDR3: CAWSLVRTGGDYGYTF. The CDR3 nucleotides are TGTGCCTGGAGTTTAGTCAGGACAGGGGGAGACTATGGCTACACCTTC.

This chain uses TRBV24-1 with TRBJ2-3; a weak D match, TRBD1 (5 bases). Germline CDR1 KGHDR, CDR2 SFDVKD. The V gene lost 9 bases and the J gene lost 1 base, with 10 bases spanning the gap. This CDR3 is 13 amino acids long. The CDR3 here is CATRAQGTDTQYF. In nucleotides, the CDR3 is TGTGCCACCCGAGCACAGGGCACAGATACGCAGTATTTT.

The chain combines TRBV5-1 with TRBJ2-2, with 9 nucleotides matching TRBD2. The germline V gene has CDR1 SGHRS and CDR2 YFSETQ. The CDR3 covers 18 residues. J gave up 5 bases and V 0 bases, and 11 bases lay outside the gene matches. CDR3: CASSLAGAGGPRTGELFF. CDR3 DNA sequence: TGCGCCAGCAGCTTGGCCGGGGCGGGGGGGCCGCGAACCGGGGAGCTGTTTTTT.

The genes are TRBV2 and TRBJ1-3, with D hard to call. The CDR3 extends over 13 amino acids. Trimming pared 1 base from V and 3 bases from J, leaving 4 bases between. In germline, CDR1 is SNHLY, CDR2 FYNNEI. The CDR3 bases are TGTGCCAGCAGTGAAGTCCGTGGAAACACCATATATTTT. Protein sequence: CASSEVRGNTIYF.

V is TRBV9 and J is TRBJ2-1, with D perhaps matching TRBD1 (5 bases). The germline V and J ends were trimmed by 1 base and 6 bases, with 8 bases remaining between them. The CDR3 spans 13 residues. Germline V gene data show CDR1 as SGDLS and CDR2 as YYNGEE. In DNA, the CDR3 is TGTGCCAGCAGCGTACAGGGAACCAATGAGCAGTTCTTC. As protein: CASSVQGTNEQFF.

The rearrangement links TRBV7-2 to TRBJ2-7; 11 nucleotides match TRBD2. The CDR3 is 15 residues long. The V segment lost 4 bases and the J segment 2 bases; nucleotides outside the gene matches: 4. The germline gives CDR1 SGHTA, CDR2 FQGNSA. This CDR3 is CASSSLAGAPYEQYF. The CDR3 DNA reads TGTGCCAGCAGCTCACTAGCGGGGGCCCCCTACGAGCAGTACTTC.

This chain joins TRBV12-5 and TRBJ1-1; D possibly corresponds to TRBD1 (5 bases). Trimming left V 7 bases short and J 1 base short, with 16 bases between. CDR3 length equals 15 residues. Germline assignment: CDR1 LGHNT and CDR2 FRNRAP. CDR3 amino acids: CASAAEFDRNTEAFF. The CDR3 region has the DNA TGTGCTAGTGCCGCGGAATTCGACAGGAACACTGAAGCTTTCTTT. The full variable domain, with the rest looked up from reference TRBV12-5 and TRBJ1-1, is DARVTQTPRHKVTEMGQEVTMRCQPILGHNTVFWYRQTMMQGLELLAYFRNRAPLDDSGMPKDRFSAEMPDATLATLKIQPSEPRDSAVYFCASAAEFDRNTEAFFGQGTRLTVV.

This chain uses TRBV7-9 with TRBJ1-1, with a possible D match to TRBD1 (6 bases). Trimming shortened V by 2 bases and J by 8 bases, and 15 bases separated the two germline ends. The CDR3 has 14 amino acids. CDR1 is SEHNR, CDR2 FQNEAQ, per germline (reference sequence). CDR3: CASSLNIGTLEAFF. The CDR3 DNA follows: TGTGCCAGCAGCTTAAACATAGGGACACTCGAAGCTTTCTTT.

The chain links TRBV6-5 to TRBJ1-1; D unresolved. The CDR3 covers 11 residues. The V gene lost 7 bases and the J gene lost 2 bases, with 5 bases spanning the gap. Germline V gene lookup returns CDR1 MNHEY and CDR2 SVGAGI. CDR3 bases: TGTGCCAGCACCCAAAACACTGAAGCTTTCTTT. Residues: CASTQNTEAFF.

This chain's CDR3 is CASSRGLAGVGETQYF. The CDR3 region has the DNA TGTGCCAGCTCACGGGGACTAGCGGGGGTTGGAGAGACCCAGTACTTC. The V gene is TRBV18, the J gene TRBJ2-5, with 14 bases aligning to TRBD2. Germline loops: CDR1 KGHSH, CDR2 LQKENI. The CDR3 spans 16 residues. Losses at the gene ends were 4 bases for V and 4 bases for J; bases not matched to a gene: 5.

A single count supports this clone. This chain uses TRBV6-5 with TRBJ1-2; 10 bases fit TRBD1. Unmatched junction bases numbered 5, after V lost 0 bases and J lost 13 bases. This CDR3 is 13 amino acids long. Germline V gene lookup returns CDR1 MNHEY and CDR2 SVGAGI. In DNA, the CDR3 is TGTGCCAGCAGTTACTCGGGACAGGGGCCTACCACCTTC. This sequence encodes CASSYSGQGPTTF.

The chain recombines TRBV6-5 with TRBJ1-3; 7 bases align to TRBD1. Germline CDR1 and CDR2: MNHEY and SVGAGI. Trimming removed 7 bases from V and 3 bases from J; junction bases left unmatched: 6. This CDR3 comprises 14 residues. CDR3 in amino acids: CASKPGTVGNTIYF. The CDR3 DNA sequence: TGTGCCAGCAAGCCCGGGACAGTTGGAAACACCATATATTTT.

The CDR3, as DNA: TGTGCCAGCAGCTTAGATACCTTTTCCGCCGGGGCAGATACGCAGTATTTT. Amino acid sequence: CASSLDTFSAGADTQYF. The chain couples TRBV11-2 to TRBJ2-3, with a tentative D call TRBD2 (5 bases). Trimming cost V 0 bases and J 4 bases, with 17 bases left between them. The CDR3 has 17 amino acids. Germline CDR1 reads SGHAT; CDR2 reads FQNNGV.

This clone was detected only once. V usage is TRBV6-5 and J usage is TRBJ2-1; possible D gene TRBD2, 5 bases. The CDR3 spans 13 residues. The V and J ends lost 0 bases and 7 bases respectively, with 7 bases between them. CDR1 and CDR2 from the germline V gene are MNHEY and SVGAGI. CDR3 loop: CASSYSRDNEQFF. The CDR3 DNA follows: TGTGCCAGCAGTTACTCGAGGGATAATGAGCAGTTCTTC.

This clone was observed a handful of times. This rearrangement joins TRBV2 to TRBJ1-4; 9 nucleotides match TRBD1. The CDR3 runs 15 residues. The germline V gene encodes CDR1 SNHLY and CDR2 FYNNEI. V shed 5 bases, J shed 7 bases, and the junction held 8 bases outside the gene matches. The CDR3 sequence: CASSPQGARGEKLFF. The CDR3 coding sequence is TGTGCCAGCAGTCCACAGGGGGCGAGGGGTGAAAAACTGTTTTTT. The entire variable domain, with the rest obtained from reference TRBV2 and TRBJ1-4, is as follows: EPEVTQTPSHQVTQMGQEVILRCVPISNHLYFYWYRQILGQKVEFLVSFYNNEISEKSEIFDDQFSVERPDGSNFTLKIRSTKLEDSAMYFCASSPQGARGEKLFFGSGTQLSVL.

The chain employs TRBV19 and TRBJ1-1; D is ambiguous. The CDR3 totals 14 residues. CDR1 and CDR2 from the germline V gene are LNHDA and SQIVND (reference sequence). V lost 5 bases and J lost 2, with 12 bases in between. CDR3 region: CASSPTPANTEAFF. In DNA, the CDR3 is TGTGCCAGTAGTCCGACACCAGCTAACACTGAAGCTTTCTTT.